This T cell receptor beta chain is drawn from a study of T cells in Graves' hyperthyroidism and ophthalmopathy. This CDR3 region has 14 residues. Trimming removed 6 bases from V and 4 bases from J, with 17 bases in between. Germline CDR1 SGHRS, CDR2 YFSETQ. Regions amplified from RNA transcripts were the TCR beta CDR3 regions. With the HTBI primer set, the TCR CDR3 went through a first round of RT-PCR. TCRdb re-derived calls from the multiplex PCR reads in MiXCR, one entry per CDR3 protein. Of roughly 800,000 distinct CDR3 sequences in the sample, 38% were seen once. This clonotype came up a few times.

V gene TRBV5-1 combines with J gene TRBJ2-7, with a possible D match to TRBD1 (7 bases). The sequenced sample consisted of blood. This TCR was sampled from a man aged 18 to 30 with Graves' hyperthyroidism. The CDR3 bases are TGCGCCAGCATGGCGGGACAGAGCCCGTACGAGCAGTACTTC. This codes for CASMAGQSPYEQYF. Together with reference TRBV5-1 and TRBJ2-7, the CDR3 gives the full variable domain: KAGVTQTPRYLIKTRGQQVTLSCSPISGHRSVSWYQQTPGQGLQFLFEYFSETQRNKGNFPGRFSGRQFSNSRSEMNVSTLELGDSALYLCASMAGQSPYEQYFGPGTRLTVT.